This TCR beta chain is drawn from a study of cytomegalovirus exposure and HLA in healthy donors. Study-level results: Some segments of the V type, notably TRBV6-2 and TRBV6-3, were excluded as indistinguishable.

Use of 60 Vbeta and 13 Jbeta primers characterized the PCR. Some clones are missing from TCRdb's copy, which holds only in-frame ones; the method was immunoSEQ multiplex PCR. The table records some 180,000 clones, roughly nine tenths of them present only once. About this clone: Its antigen is as yet unknown.

V shed 5 bases and J 10 bases; nucleotides not matched to a gene: 5. The germline CDR1 and CDR2 sequences are SGHTS and YDEGEE. CDR3 length: 12 residues. The sample consisted of PBMCs. V and J are TRBV5-8 and TRBJ2-1; 8 bases are shared with TRBD1. This TCR was sampled from a boy aged 2 to 10 in good health and CMV-seronegative. The CDR3 bases are TGTGCCAGCAGAGGACAGGGTAGGGAGCAGTTCTTC. Amino acids: CASRGQGREQFF.